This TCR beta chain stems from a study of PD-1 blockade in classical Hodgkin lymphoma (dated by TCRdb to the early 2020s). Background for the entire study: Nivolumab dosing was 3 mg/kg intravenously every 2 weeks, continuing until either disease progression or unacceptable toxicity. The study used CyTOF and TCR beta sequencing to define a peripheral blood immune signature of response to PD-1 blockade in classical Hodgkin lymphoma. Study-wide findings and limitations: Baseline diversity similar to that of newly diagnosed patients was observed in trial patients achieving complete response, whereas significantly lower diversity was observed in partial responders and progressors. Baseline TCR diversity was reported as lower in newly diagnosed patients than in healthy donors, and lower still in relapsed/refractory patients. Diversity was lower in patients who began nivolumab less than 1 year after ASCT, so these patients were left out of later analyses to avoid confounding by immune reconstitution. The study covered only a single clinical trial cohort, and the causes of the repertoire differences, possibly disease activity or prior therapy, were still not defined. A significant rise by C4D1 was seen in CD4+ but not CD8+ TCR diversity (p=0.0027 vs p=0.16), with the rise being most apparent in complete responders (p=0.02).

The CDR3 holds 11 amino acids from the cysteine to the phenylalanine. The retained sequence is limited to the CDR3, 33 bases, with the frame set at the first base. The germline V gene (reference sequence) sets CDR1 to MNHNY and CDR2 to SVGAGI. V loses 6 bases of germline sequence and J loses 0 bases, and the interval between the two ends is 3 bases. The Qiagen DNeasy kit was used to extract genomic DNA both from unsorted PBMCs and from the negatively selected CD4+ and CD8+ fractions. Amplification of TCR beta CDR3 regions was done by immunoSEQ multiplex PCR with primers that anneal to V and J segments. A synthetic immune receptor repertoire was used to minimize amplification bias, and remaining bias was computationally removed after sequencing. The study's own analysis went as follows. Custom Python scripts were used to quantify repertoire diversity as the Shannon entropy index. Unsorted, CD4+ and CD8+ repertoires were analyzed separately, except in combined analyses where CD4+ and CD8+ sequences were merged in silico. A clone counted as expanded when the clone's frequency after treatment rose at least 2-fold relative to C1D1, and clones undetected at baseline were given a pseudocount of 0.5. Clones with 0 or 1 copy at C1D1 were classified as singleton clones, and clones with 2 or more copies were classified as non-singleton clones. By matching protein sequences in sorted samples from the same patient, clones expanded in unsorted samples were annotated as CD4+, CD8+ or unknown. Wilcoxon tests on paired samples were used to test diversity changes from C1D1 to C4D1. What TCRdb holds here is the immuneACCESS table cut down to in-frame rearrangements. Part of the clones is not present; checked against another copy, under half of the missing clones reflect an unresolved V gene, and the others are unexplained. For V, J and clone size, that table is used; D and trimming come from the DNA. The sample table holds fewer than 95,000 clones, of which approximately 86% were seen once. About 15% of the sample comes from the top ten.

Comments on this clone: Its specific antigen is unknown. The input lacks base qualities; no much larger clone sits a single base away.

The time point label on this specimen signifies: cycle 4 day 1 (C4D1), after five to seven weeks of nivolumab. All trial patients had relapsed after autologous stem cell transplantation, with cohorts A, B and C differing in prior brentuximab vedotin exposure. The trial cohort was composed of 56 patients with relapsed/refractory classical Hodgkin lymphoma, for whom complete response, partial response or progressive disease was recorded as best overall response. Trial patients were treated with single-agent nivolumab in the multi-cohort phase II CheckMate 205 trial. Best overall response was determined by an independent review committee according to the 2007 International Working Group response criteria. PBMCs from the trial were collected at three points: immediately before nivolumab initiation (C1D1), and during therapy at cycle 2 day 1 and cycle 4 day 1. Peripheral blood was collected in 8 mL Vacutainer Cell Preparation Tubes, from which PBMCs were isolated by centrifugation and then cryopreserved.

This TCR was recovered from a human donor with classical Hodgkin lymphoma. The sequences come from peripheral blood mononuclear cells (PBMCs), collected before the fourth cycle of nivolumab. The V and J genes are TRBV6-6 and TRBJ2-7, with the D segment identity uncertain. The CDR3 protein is CASRGSYEQYF. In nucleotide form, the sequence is TGTGCCAGCAGGGGCTCCTACGAGCAGTACTTC.